The source of this TCR beta chain is a study of T cells in Graves' hyperthyroidism and ophthalmopathy. Amplified regions were TCR beta CDR3 sequences from RNA transcripts. TCR CDR3 underwent first-round RT-PCR with the HTBI primer set. One entry per CDR3 protein, called by TCRdb with MiXCR from the multiplex PCR reads. The data show over 700,000 distinct CDR3 sequences, approximately 19% seen once. Study-level points and caveats: Before onset, ophthalmopathy was predicted by the model a median roughly 6.8 months earlier.

Hyperthyroidism, newly diagnosed and lasting under 2 months, affected patients aged 18 to 65. The PBMCs were sourced from fresh peripheral blood (more than 8.5 ml). A word on this clonotype: The antigen is not known. A far larger clone is just one base off, so this is likely a read error.

This clonotype was obtained from a woman aged 45-60 years with Graves' hyperthyroidism that later progressed to Graves' ophthalmopathy. The sample was blood.

Here the CDR3 reads CASSPRGNGYTF. In DNA, the CDR3 is TGTGCCAGCAGCCCACGGGGGAATGGCTACACCTTC. The chain combines TRBV7-3 with TRBJ1-2, with a weak D call TRBD1 (5 bases). With 5 bases removed from V and 6 bases from J, the gap between germline ends came to 10 bases. This CDR3 comprises 12 residues. Germline V gene lookup returns CDR1 SGHTA and CDR2 FQGTGA.